This passage covers 4 T cell receptor beta chains from one sample sequenced in a study of blood T cell repertoires in COVID-19. The data were produced by immunoSEQ multiplex PCR, yet TCRdb's version contains in-frame clones alone and is incomplete. This table holds around 150,000 clones, under 95% found once. Source material: peripheral blood. Receptors were obtained from a man between 60 and 70 years old with active or convalescent COVID-19.

The CDR3 loop reads CARKSGITGELFF. The CDR3 nucleotides are TGTGCCAGAAAATCGGGGATTACCGGGGAGCTGTTTTTT. This chain uses TRBV19 with TRBJ2-2; D might be TRBD2 (5 bases). Trimming pared 9 bases from V and 5 bases from J, leaving 13 bases between. The germline CDR1 and CDR2 sequences are LNHDA and SQIVND (reference sequence). The CDR3 is made up of 13 amino acids.

V is TRBV5-1 and J is TRBJ1-2; 7 nucleotides line up with TRBD1. J lost 4 bases, V lost 0 bases, and 6 bases had no gene match. This CDR3 has 15 amino acids. The germline CDR1 and CDR2 sequences are SGHRS and YFSETQ. CDR3 amino acids: CASSLGQGVSYGYTF. CDR3 DNA sequence: TGCGCCAGCAGCTTGGGTCAGGGGGTTAGCTATGGCTACACCTTC. The full variable domain, its missing parts supplied by reference TRBV5-1 and TRBJ1-2, is KAGVTQTPRYLIKTRGQQVTLSCSPISGHRSVSWYQQTPGQGLQFLFEYFSETQRNKGNFPGRFSGRQFSNSRSEMNVSTLELGDSALYLCASSLGQGVSYGYTFGSGTRLTVV.

The rearrangement links TRBV27 to TRBJ2-7, with 12 bases that match TRBD1. Germline CDR1 reads MNHEY; CDR2 reads SMNVEV (reference sequence). The CDR3 consists of 15 residues. V dropped 5 bases and J dropped 7; count of bases not matched to a gene: 9. CDR3 in DNA: TGTGCCAGCAGTGTCCAGGGACAGGGGGCGCGAGAGCAGTACTTC. This encodes CASSVQGQGAREQYF.

In its sample, this clone was seen once. The CDR3 protein is CATSIRTGGSYEQYF. CDR3 coding DNA: TGTGCCACCAGCATACGGACAGGGGGCTCCTACGAGCAGTACTTC. This chain joins TRBV15 and TRBJ2-7; 10 bases agree with TRBD1. CDR3 length: 15 amino acids. The junction had 3 bases not matched to a gene; V was cut back by 4 bases and J by 0 bases. Germline CDR1 reads LNHNV; CDR2 reads YYDKDF (reference sequence).